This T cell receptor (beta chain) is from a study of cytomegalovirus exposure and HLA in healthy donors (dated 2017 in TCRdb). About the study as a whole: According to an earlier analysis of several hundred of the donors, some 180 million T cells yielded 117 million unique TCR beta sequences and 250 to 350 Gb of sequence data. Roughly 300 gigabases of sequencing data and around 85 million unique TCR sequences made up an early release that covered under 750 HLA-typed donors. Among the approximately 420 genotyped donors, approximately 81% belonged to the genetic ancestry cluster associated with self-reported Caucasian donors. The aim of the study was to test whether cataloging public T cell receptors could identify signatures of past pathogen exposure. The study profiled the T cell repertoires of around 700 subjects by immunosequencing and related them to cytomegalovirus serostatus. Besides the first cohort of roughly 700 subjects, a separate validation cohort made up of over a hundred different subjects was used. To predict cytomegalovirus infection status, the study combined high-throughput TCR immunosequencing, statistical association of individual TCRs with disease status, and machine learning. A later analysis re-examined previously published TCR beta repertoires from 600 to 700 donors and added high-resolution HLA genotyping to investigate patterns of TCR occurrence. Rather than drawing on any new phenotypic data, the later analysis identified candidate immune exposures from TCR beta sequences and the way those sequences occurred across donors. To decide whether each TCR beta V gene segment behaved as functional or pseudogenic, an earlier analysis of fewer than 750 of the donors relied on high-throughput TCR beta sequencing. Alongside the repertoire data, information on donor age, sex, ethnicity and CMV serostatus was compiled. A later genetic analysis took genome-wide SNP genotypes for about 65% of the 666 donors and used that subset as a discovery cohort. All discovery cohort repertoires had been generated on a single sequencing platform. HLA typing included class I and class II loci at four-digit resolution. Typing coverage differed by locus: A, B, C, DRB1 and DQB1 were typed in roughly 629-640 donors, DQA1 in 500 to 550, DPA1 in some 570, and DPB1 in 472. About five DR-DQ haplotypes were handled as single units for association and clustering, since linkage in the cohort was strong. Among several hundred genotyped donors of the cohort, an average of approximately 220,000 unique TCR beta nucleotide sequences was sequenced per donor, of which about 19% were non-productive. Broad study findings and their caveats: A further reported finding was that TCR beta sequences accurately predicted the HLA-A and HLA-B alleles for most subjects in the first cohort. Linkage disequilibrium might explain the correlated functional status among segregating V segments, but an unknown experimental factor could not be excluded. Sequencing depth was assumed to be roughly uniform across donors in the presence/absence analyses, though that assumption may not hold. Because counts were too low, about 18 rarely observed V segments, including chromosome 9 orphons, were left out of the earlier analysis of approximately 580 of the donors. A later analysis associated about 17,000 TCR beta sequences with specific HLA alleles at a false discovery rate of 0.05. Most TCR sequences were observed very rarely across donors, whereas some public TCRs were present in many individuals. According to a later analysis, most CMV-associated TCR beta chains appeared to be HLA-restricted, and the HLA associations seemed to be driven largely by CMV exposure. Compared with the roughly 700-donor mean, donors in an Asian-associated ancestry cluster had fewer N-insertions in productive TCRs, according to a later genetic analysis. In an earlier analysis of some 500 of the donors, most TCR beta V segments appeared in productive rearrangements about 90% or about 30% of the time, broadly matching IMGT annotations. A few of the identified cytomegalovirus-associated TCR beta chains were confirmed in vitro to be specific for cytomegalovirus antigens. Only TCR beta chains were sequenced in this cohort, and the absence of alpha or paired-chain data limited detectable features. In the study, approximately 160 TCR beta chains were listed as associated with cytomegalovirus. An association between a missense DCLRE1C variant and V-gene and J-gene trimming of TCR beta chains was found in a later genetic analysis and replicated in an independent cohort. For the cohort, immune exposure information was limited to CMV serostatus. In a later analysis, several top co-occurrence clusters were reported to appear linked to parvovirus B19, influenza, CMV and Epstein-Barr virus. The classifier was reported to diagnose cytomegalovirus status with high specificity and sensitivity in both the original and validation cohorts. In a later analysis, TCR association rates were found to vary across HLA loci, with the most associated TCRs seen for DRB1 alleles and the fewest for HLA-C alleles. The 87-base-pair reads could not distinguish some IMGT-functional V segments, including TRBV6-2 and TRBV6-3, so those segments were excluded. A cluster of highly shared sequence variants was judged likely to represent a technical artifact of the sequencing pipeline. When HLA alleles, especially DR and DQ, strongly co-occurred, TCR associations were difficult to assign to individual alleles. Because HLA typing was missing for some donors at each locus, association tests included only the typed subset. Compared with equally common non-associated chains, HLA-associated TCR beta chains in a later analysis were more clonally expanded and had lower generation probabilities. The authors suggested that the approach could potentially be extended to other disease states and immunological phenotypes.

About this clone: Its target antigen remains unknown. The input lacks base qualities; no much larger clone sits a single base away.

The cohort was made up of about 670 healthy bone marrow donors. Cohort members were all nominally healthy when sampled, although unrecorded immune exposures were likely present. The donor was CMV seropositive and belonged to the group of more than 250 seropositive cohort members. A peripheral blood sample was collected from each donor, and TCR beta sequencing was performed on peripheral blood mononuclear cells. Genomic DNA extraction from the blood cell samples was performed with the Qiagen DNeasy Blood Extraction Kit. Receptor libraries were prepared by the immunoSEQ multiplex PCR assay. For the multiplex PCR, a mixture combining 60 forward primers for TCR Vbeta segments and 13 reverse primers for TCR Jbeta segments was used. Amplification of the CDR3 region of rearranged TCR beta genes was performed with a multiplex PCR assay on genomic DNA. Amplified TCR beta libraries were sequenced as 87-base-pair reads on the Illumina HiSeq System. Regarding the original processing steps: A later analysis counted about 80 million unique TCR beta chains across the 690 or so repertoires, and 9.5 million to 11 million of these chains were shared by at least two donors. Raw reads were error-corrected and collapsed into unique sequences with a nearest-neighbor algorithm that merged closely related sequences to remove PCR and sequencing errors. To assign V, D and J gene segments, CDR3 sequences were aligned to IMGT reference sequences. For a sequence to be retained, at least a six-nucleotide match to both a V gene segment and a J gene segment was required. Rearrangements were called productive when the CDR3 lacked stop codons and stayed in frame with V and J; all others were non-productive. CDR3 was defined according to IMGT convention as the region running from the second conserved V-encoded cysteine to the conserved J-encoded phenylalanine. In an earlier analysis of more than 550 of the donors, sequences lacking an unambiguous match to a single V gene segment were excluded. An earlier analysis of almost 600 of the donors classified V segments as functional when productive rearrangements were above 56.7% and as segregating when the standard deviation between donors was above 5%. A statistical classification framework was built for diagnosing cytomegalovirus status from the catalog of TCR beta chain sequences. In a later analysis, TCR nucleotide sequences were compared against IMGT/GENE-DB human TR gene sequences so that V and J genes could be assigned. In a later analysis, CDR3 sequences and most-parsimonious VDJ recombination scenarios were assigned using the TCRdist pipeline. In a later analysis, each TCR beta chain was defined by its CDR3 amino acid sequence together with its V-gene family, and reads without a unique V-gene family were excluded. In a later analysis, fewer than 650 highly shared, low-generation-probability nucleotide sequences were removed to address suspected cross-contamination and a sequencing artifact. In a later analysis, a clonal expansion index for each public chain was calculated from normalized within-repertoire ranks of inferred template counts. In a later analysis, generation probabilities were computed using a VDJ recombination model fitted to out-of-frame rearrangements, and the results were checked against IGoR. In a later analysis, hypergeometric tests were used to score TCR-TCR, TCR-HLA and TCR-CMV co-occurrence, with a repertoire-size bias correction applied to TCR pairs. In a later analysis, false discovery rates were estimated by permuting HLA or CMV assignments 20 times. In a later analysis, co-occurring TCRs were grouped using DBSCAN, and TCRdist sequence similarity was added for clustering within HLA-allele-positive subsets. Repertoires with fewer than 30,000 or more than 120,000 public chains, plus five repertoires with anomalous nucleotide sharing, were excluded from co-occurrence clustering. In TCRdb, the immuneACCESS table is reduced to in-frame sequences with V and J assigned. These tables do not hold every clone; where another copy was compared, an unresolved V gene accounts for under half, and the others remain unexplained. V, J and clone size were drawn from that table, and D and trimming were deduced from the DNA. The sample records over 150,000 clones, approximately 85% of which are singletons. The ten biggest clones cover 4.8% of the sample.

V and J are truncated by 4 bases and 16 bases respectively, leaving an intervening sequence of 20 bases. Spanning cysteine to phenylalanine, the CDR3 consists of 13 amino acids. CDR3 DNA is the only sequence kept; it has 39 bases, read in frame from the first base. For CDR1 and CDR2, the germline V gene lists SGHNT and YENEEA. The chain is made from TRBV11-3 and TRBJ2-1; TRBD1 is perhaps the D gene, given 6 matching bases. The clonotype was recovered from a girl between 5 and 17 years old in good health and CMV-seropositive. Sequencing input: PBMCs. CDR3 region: CASSSTPTGTPFF. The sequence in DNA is TGTGCCAGCAGCTCAACGCCAACCGGGACACCCTTCTTC.